This T cell receptor (beta chain) came from a study of regulatory T cells in long-lasting Graves disease. Findings and limits, study-wide: What was studied was peripheral blood only, and not thyroid tissue.

The J segment lost 6 bases and the V segment lost 7 bases, leaving 5 bases of the junction unmatched. CDR3 length equals 13 residues. Germline loops: CDR1 MDHEN, CDR2 SYDVKM. Sample time point: newly diagnosed GD, antithyroid drugs for less than 3 months. Generation of the TCR library employed RNA extracted from PBMCs. Tubes containing EDTA received nine milliliters of drawn peripheral blood. In this sample, this clonotype turned up many times. Its antigen is undetermined. Library construction for TCR beta used iRepertoire HTBI primers and Arm-PCR of CDR3 regions. TCRdb called the multiplex PCR reads again in MiXCR, with one record for every CDR3 protein. The repertoire holds 400,000 to 500,000 distinct CDR3 sequences, with about a sixth as singletons. These data were also filed under a second study, of T cells in Graves' hyperthyroidism and ophthalmopathy. That report adds: A set of HTBI primers served as the primers for a first-round RT-PCR of the TCR CDR3.

Sample: peripheral blood mononuclear cells (PBMCs), taken at new diagnosis, from a patient treated with antithyroid drugs. This chain uses TRBV28 with TRBJ1-2; 10 positions match TRBD1. The clonotype comes from a woman aged 25 to 39 with Graves disease. The CDR3 nucleotides read TGTGCCAGCAATACCGGGACAGGGGATGGCTACACCTTC. Encoded protein: CASNTGTGDGYTF.